This T cell receptor (beta chain) was sequenced during a study of CD8+CD57+ T cells in acquired aplastic anemia. The wider study: Recorded DNA amounts for sorted CD4+ and CD8+ cells had an average of about 3 ug.

Patients picked for sequencing had shown CD8+CD57+ cell expansion detected by flow cytometry. Genomic DNA acted as the template from which TCR beta VDJ combination and CDR3 sequence profiling were carried out. MiXCR, run by TCRdb on the reads, gives a single entry per CDR3 protein. The sample includes roughly 200,000 distinct CDR3 sequences, around three fifths of them seen just once. The CDR3 runs 16 residues. The ends lost 4 bases at V and 1 base at J; junction bases unmatched: 8. Germline loops: CDR1 MGHDK, CDR2 SYGVNS. Material: sorted CD4+, CD8+, or CD8+CD57+ T cells (not recorded which) from PBMCs. The chain carries TRBV25-1 and TRBJ2-7, with 9 nucleotides matching TRBD1. The clonotype originates from a human donor with aplastic anemia. The CDR3 coding sequence is TGTGCCAGCAGTGCGGCAACCGGGACAGGGTCCTACGAGCAGTACTTC. Its protein product is CASSAATGTGSYEQYF.